This T cell receptor beta chain was profiled in a study of cytomegalovirus exposure and HLA in healthy donors (dated by TCRdb to the late 2010s). About the full investigation: An earlier analysis of 587 of the donors reported roughly 300 Gb of sequence data and 100 million to 120 million unique TCR beta sequences obtained from roughly 180 million T cells. The study aimed to test whether cataloging public T cell receptors could reveal signatures of past pathogen exposure. The number of donors typed differed by locus, with roughly 620-640 for A, B, C, DRB1 and DQB1, around 560 for DQA1, 606 for DPA1, and around 450 for DPB1. To predict cytomegalovirus infection status, the study brought together high-throughput TCR immunosequencing, statistical association of individual TCRs with disease status, and machine learning. Class I and class II HLA loci were covered by the typing at four-digit resolution. A later genetic analysis took genome-wide SNP genotypes for about 55% of the 666 donors and used that subset as a discovery cohort. Every discovery cohort repertoire had been produced on one sequencing platform. Donor age, sex, ethnicity and CMV serostatus were compiled together with the repertoire data. Using immunosequencing, the study profiled T cell repertoires from fewer than 700 subjects and related those repertoires to cytomegalovirus serostatus. Approximately 310 gigabases of sequencing data and approximately 80 million unique TCR sequences were included in an early release covering 550 to 800 HLA-typed donors. A separate validation cohort of 90 to 150 different subjects was used in addition to the roughly 720-subject first cohort. Rather than using new phenotypic data, the later analysis identified candidate immune exposures from TCR beta sequences and from how often those sequences occurred across donors. To decide whether each TCR beta V gene segment behaved as functional or pseudogenic, an earlier analysis of some 570 of the donors relied on high-throughput TCR beta sequencing. Of the roughly 400 genotyped donors, approximately 80% fell in the genetic ancestry cluster associated with self-reported Caucasian donors. On average, over 200,000 unique TCR beta nucleotide sequences were sequenced per donor among about 400 genotyped donors of the cohort, with about 17% of those sequences being non-productive. To study patterns of TCR occurrence, a later analysis re-analyzed previously published TCR beta repertoires from several hundred donors and added high-resolution HLA genotyping. About five DR-DQ haplotypes were treated as single units for association and clustering because of strong linkage in the cohort.

As regards this clone: Its antigen is not yet known. Base qualities were left out, and no much larger clone turns up one base away.

The library was produced with the immunoSEQ multiplex PCR assay. For the multiplex PCR, a mixture combining 60 forward primers for TCR Vbeta segments and 13 reverse primers for TCR Jbeta segments was used. Amplification of the CDR3 region of rearranged TCR beta genes was performed with a multiplex PCR assay on genomic DNA. The Illumina HiSeq System was used to sequence the amplified TCR beta libraries as 87-base-pair reads. Processing in the source paper ran as follows. Across the 640 or so repertoires, a later analysis counted roughly 84 million unique TCR beta chains, 9.5 million to 12 million of which were shared by at least two donors. Raw reads were error-corrected and collapsed into unique sequences by a nearest-neighbor algorithm in which closely related sequences were merged to remove PCR and sequencing errors. Alignment of CDR3 sequences to IMGT reference sequences was used to assign V, D and J gene segments. For a sequence to be retained, at least a six-nucleotide match to both a V gene segment and a J gene segment was required. A rearrangement was called productive if the CDR3 had no stop codons and remained in frame with V and J, and every other rearrangement was called non-productive. Following IMGT convention, CDR3 was defined as the stretch from the second conserved V-encoded cysteine to the conserved J-encoded phenylalanine. The earlier analysis of fewer than 750 of the donors excluded sequences that lacked an unambiguous match to a single V gene segment. In an earlier analysis of approximately 500 of the donors, a V segment was called functional when productive rearrangements were above 56.7%, and segregating when the standard deviation between donors exceeded 5%. A statistical classification framework was built for diagnosing cytomegalovirus status from the catalog of TCR beta chain sequences. In a later analysis, V and J genes were assigned by comparing TCR nucleotide sequences against IMGT/GENE-DB human TR gene sequences. Using the TCRdist pipeline, a later analysis assigned CDR3 sequences along with most-parsimonious VDJ recombination scenarios. A later analysis defined each TCR beta chain by its CDR3 amino acid sequence plus V-gene family, and excluded reads lacking a unique V-gene family. In a later analysis, nearly 600 highly shared, low-generation-probability nucleotide sequences were removed to address suspected cross-contamination and a sequencing artifact. In a later analysis, a clonal expansion index for each public chain was calculated from normalized within-repertoire ranks of inferred template counts. In a later analysis, generation probabilities were computed using a VDJ recombination model fitted to out-of-frame rearrangements, and the results were checked against IGoR. In a later analysis, TCR-TCR, TCR-HLA and TCR-CMV co-occurrence was scored with hypergeometric tests, and a repertoire-size bias correction was applied to TCR pairs. In a later analysis, false discovery rates were estimated by permuting HLA or CMV assignments 20 times. In a later analysis, co-occurring TCRs were grouped using DBSCAN, with TCRdist sequence similarity added in when clustering inside HLA-allele-positive subsets. Repertoires with fewer than 30,000 or more than 120,000 public chains, plus five repertoires with anomalous nucleotide sharing, were excluded from co-occurrence clustering. Entries here come from immuneACCESS through TCRdb and include only in-frame sequences with V and J called. Some clones fail to appear in such tables; in the studies checked, an unresolved V gene covers under half of the shortfall, and the cause of the remainder is unknown. The D gene and trimming were derived from the DNA, and the V and J assignments and clone size from that table. Within this sample are 250,000 to 350,000 clones, with roughly 80% of them counted one time only. The ten largest clones take up about 0.3% of the sample.

In total, about 650 healthy bone marrow donors made up the cohort. At the time of sampling, all cohort members were nominally healthy, though unrecorded immune exposures were likely present. The donor tested CMV seronegative and was one of the 352 seronegative cohort members. A peripheral blood sample was collected from each donor, and TCR beta sequencing was performed on peripheral blood mononuclear cells. The Qiagen DNeasy Blood Extraction Kit was used to extract genomic DNA from the blood cell samples. Overall study results and their limits: Several of the top co-occurrence clusters appeared to be linked to parvovirus B19, influenza, CMV and Epstein-Barr virus, according to a later analysis. V-gene and J-gene trimming of TCR beta chains was associated with a missense DCLRE1C variant in a later genetic analysis, and the association was replicated in an independent cohort. According to the authors, the approach could potentially be generalized to other disease states and immunological phenotypes. According to a later genetic analysis, donors in an Asian-associated ancestry cluster had fewer N-insertions in productive TCRs than the approximately 630-donor mean. When HLA alleles, especially DR and DQ, strongly co-occurred, TCR associations were difficult to assign to individual alleles. In this cohort, only TCR beta chains were sequenced, and detectable features were limited by the absence of alpha or paired-chain data. Immune exposure information for the cohort was limited to CMV serostatus. In vitro tests confirmed that a few of the cytomegalovirus-associated TCR beta chains recognize cytomegalovirus antigens. The classifier was reported to diagnose cytomegalovirus status with high specificity and sensitivity in both the original and validation cohorts. The study gave a list of more than 150 TCR beta chains associated with cytomegalovirus. A cluster of highly shared sequence variants was judged likely to be a technical artifact of the sequencing pipeline. In a later analysis, HLA-associated TCR beta chains showed more clonal expansion and lower generation probabilities than non-associated chains that were equally common. While some public TCRs were present in many individuals, most TCR sequences turned up only very rarely across donors. In a later analysis, 16,951 TCR beta sequences were associated with specific HLA alleles at a false discovery rate of 0.05. Presence/absence analyses assumed roughly uniform sequencing depth across donors, an assumption that may not hold. Because counts were too low, roughly 16 rarely observed V segments, including chromosome 9 orphons, were left out of the earlier analysis of 587 of the donors. According to a later analysis, most CMV-associated TCR beta chains appeared to be HLA-restricted, and the HLA associations seemed to be driven largely by CMV exposure. Because HLA typing was unavailable for some donors at each locus, only the typed subset was used in association tests. Linkage disequilibrium might explain the correlated functional status among segregating V segments, but an unknown experimental factor could not be ruled out. In an earlier analysis of 587 of the donors, most TCR beta V segments appeared in productive rearrangements about 87% or about 30% of the time, broadly matching IMGT annotations. A further reported finding was that TCR beta sequences accurately predicted the HLA-A and HLA-B alleles for most subjects in the first cohort. A later analysis found that TCR association rates varied across HLA loci, with DRB1 alleles showing the most associated TCRs and HLA-C alleles the fewest. Some IMGT-functional V segments, including TRBV6-2 and TRBV6-3, could not be told apart with the 87-base-pair reads, so those segments were excluded.

There are 13 amino acids in the CDR3, from cysteine to phenylalanine inclusive. The only DNA kept is the CDR3, 39 bases in frame from the first base. The germline V gene gives CDR1 as SGHAT and CDR2 as FQNNGV. V loses 5 bases, J loses 2 bases, and the germline ends lie 9 bases apart. This receptor was obtained from a girl aged 2 to 10 in good health and CMV-seronegative. Sequencing was performed on PBMCs. This chain joins TRBV11-2 to TRBJ1-1, with an unclear D gene assignment. The nucleotide sequence is TGTGCCAGCAGCCCGCACATCAACACTGAAGCTTTCTTT. Translated, it gives CASSPHINTEAFF.